These 4 T cell receptor beta chains came from one sample sequenced in a study of response to subunit inactivated influenza vaccine. TCRdb re-derived calls from the RT-PCR reads in MiXCR, one entry per CDR3 protein. The sample records some 520,000 distinct CDR3 sequences, 15% to 20% being singletons. Specimen: CD4+ T cells sorted from PBMCs, collected about 23 months after vaccination. The receptors originated from a man between 50 and 69 years old who received an inactivated influenza vaccine.

A few counts support this clonotype. The V gene is TRBV11-2, the J gene TRBJ2-2; D unresolved. Per germline, CDR1 SGHAT and CDR2 FQNNGV. The CDR3 contains 17 residues. V was cut by 1 base and J by 5 bases, with 17 bases left in between. As DNA, the CDR3 is TGTGCCAGCAGCTTAGGCATTGGGCCCTACGGTACCGGGGAGCTGTTTTTT. It is translated as CASSLGIGPYGTGELFF.

The rearrangement links TRBV12-3 or TRBV12-4 to TRBJ1-2, with 11 bases fitting TRBD1. This CDR3 contains 15 residues. V lost 6 bases to trimming and J lost 2 bases; unmatched junction nucleotides: 5. The chain's CDR3 is CASSGQGAQNYGYTF. The CDR3 DNA sequence: TGTGCCAGCAGCGGACAGGGGGCGCAGAACTATGGCTACACCTTC.

This clonotype came up a few times. V gene TRBV7-2 combines with J gene TRBJ1-6, with TRBD1 matching over 7 bases. Germline CDR1 reads SGHTA; CDR2 reads FQGNSA. The junction had 0 bases not matched to a gene; V was cut back by 0 bases and J by 7 bases. The CDR3 sequence is 14 residues long. The CDR3 DNA reads TGTGCCAGCAGCTTAGCACAGGGGAATTCACCCCTCCACTTT. Translated, it gives CASSLAQGNSPLHF.

The rearrangement joins TRBV28 to TRBJ2-7, with 12 positions matching TRBD2. CDR1 MDHEN and CDR2 SYDVKM come from the germline V gene. This CDR3 region has 17 residues. J lost 0 bases, V lost 5 bases, and 8 bases had no gene match. The CDR3, as DNA: TGTGCCAGCAGTCCCGGGACTAGCGGGCCAAGCTCCTACGAGCAGTACTTC. It encodes CASSPGTSGPSSYEQYF.